This TCR beta chain was retrieved from a study of shared clonotypes between healthy human individuals. Study-wide results and caveats: A reduction in generation probabilities was seen for non-shared clonotypes relative to those shared by all four donors. The represented genetic and exposure-history diversity was limited by the small number of donors. Clonotype sharing across a handful of donors was observed for about 4.8% of naive CD4 clonotypes.

V lost 6 bases, J lost 2 bases, and 5 bases stayed unmatched. Germline V gene sequence: CDR1 WSHSY, CDR2 SAAADI. There are 14 residues in the CDR3. Using immunoSEQ multiplex PCR, the repertoire was profiled, and TCRdb retains in-frame clones only, with some absent. The sample includes around 1.5 million clones, around 98% of them seen just once. A word on this clone: Antigen: not known.

The clonotype originates from a man aged 25 to 40 in good health. This rearrangement joins TRBV10-2 to TRBJ2-5; 8 bases align to TRBD2. Sequencing used naive CD4+ T cells sorted from blood. Subset in this sample: CD45RA+ positively selected. The CDR3 DNA reads as TGCGCCAGCAGACTAGTAGCGGGGCAAGAGACCCAGTACTTC. This gives the protein CASRLVAGQETQYF.